This TCR beta chain was captured in a study of T cells in Graves' hyperthyroidism and ophthalmopathy. The wider study: Prior to any treatment, at the point of initial diagnosis, peripheral blood was collected.

V lost 2 bases and J 0 bases, leaving 7 bases between the germline ends. The CDR3 covers 14 residues. This clonotype was seen at least ten times. Authors of the study amplified TCR beta CDR3 regions from RNA transcripts. First-round RT-PCR targeting the TCR CDR3 was performed with the HTBI primer set. In TCRdb, the multiplex PCR reads were re-called with MiXCR into one record per CDR3 protein. Here the sample spans 550,000 to 600,000 distinct CDR3 sequences, approximately 16% being singletons. Patients were excluded for uncontrolled infection, other autoimmune disease, pregnancy or lactation. Fresh peripheral blood, 9.5 to 10 ml of it, supplied the PBMCs.

Input material: blood. This clonotype originated in a woman between 18 and 29 years old with Graves' hyperthyroidism. This sequence joins TRBV12-3 or TRBV12-4 and TRBJ1-1; D is ambiguous. CDR3 residues: CASSLQRMNTEAFF. DNA for the CDR3: TGTGCCAGCAGTTTACAGCGCATGAACACTGAAGCTTTCTTT.